The clone carrying this T cell receptor beta chain came up once. Its antigen is unidentified. This sample also contains other DNA sequences that code for the same CDR3. These data are taken from a study of T cell responses to AZD1222 COVID-19 vaccine. Study findings and constraints: Repertoires in all cases were sampled only once the peak T cell response had passed. There were mostly white British donors and more females than males, and clonal diversity was possibly underestimated. Spike-specific TCRs gained breadth and depth after people received two AZD1222 doses.

CDR3 length: 14 residues. The V gene's germline CDR1 is SGHTA and CDR2 FQGNSA. The V gene end was trimmed by 6 bases and the J gene end by 2 bases; junction bases not matched to a gene: 4. TCRdb's table, derived via immunoSEQ multiplex PCR, lists solely in-frame clones and lacks some. The table includes under 150,000 clones, 80% to 90% detected once. The receptor comes from an adult who received the AZD1222 COVID-19 vaccine. Sequenced here: peripheral blood, sampled 28 days after the second AZD1222 dose. The chain employs TRBV7-2 and TRBJ1-2, with 9 bases matching TRBD1. CDR3 amino acids: CASSPGQGNYGYTF. CDR3 bases: TGTGCCAGCAGTCCAGGACAGGGGAACTATGGCTACACCTTC. Complete variable domain (other parts from reference TRBV7-2 and TRBJ1-2): GAGVSQSPSNKVTEKGKDVELRCDPISGHTALYWYRQSLGQGLEFLIYFQGNSAPDKSGLPSDRFSAERTGGSVSTLTIQRTQQEDSAVYLCASSPGQGNYGYTFGSGTRLTVV.